The rows below give T cell receptor beta chains drawn from one sample of a study of cytomegalovirus exposure and HLA in healthy donors. Libraries were prepared by immunoSEQ multiplex PCR; TCRdb keeps only in-frame clonotypes and omits some of them. The sample has approximately 80,000 clones; the top ten hold 3% to 4%. Sequencing was performed on PBMCs. The receptors originated from a man between 18 and 35 years old in good health and CMV-seropositive. Both conserved end residues are part of each CDR3. The D gene is left open where the match is weak.

D gene: TRBD1
V gene: TRBV6-4
J gene: TRBJ1-6
CDR3 DNA: TGTGCCAGCAGTAAAAAGGGGGCTGAGGATTCACCCCTCCACTTT
CDR3 protein: CASSKKGAEDSPLHF

D gene: -
V gene: TRBV5-1
J gene: TRBJ2-6
CDR3 DNA: TGCGCCAGCAGGGGGGGAGGCTCTGGGGCCAACGTCCTGACTTTC
CDR3 protein: CASRGGGSGANVLTF

D gene: -
V gene: TRBV28
J gene: TRBJ1-5
CDR3 DNA: TGTGCCAGCAGTGCGAGCAATCAGCCCCAGCATTTT
CDR3 protein: CASSASNQPQHF

D gene: -
V gene: TRBV28
J gene: TRBJ1-2
CDR3 DNA: TGTGCCAGCAGTCGTCAGGGGCATGGCTACACCTTC
CDR3 protein: CASSRQGHGYTF

D gene: -
V gene: TRBV28
J gene: TRBJ2-1
CDR3 DNA: TGTGCCAGCAGACGACGGGTCTACTACAATGAGCAGTTCTTC
CDR3 protein: CASRRRVYYNEQFF

D gene: TRBD1
V gene: TRBV27
J gene: TRBJ1-2
CDR3 DNA: TGTGCCAGCAGTTCTCGACAGGGGGCGCGGGGCTACACCTTC
CDR3 protein: CASSSRQGARGYTF

D gene: -
V gene: TRBV6-5
J gene: TRBJ1-1
CDR3 DNA: TGTGCCAGCAGTCCGCGGGAGAACACTGAAGCTTTCTTT
CDR3 protein: CASSPRENTEAFF

D gene: TRBD2
V gene: TRBV4-2
J gene: TRBJ2-7
CDR3 DNA: TGTGCCAGCAGCCAAGAATCGGCGGGAGGCGTATACGAGCAGTACTTC
CDR3 protein: CASSQESAGGVYEQYF

D gene: TRBD2
V gene: TRBV19
J gene: TRBJ2-1
CDR3 DNA: TGTGCCAGTAGTAATAGCGGGAGGTATGAGCAGTTCTTC
CDR3 protein: CASSNSGRYEQFF

D gene: -
V gene: TRBV27
J gene: TRBJ1-1
CDR3 DNA: TGCGCCAGCAGTCCCCAAGGGGGGGCTAGGCACACTGAAGCTTTCTTT
CDR3 protein: CASSPQGGARHTEAFF

D gene: -
V gene: TRBV28
J gene: TRBJ1-1
CDR3 DNA: TGTGCCAGCAGCCCGGTGCGGGGGGGAGGAGCTTTCTTT
CDR3 protein: CASSPVRGGGAFF

D gene: TRBD1
V gene: TRBV5-1
J gene: TRBJ2-5
CDR3 DNA: TGCGCCAGCTGGGTGGGGGACAGGGGGCGCCTCGAGACCCAGTACTTC
CDR3 protein: CASWVGDRGRLETQYF

D gene: -
V gene: TRBV5-1
J gene: TRBJ2-1
CDR3 DNA: TGCGCCAGCAGCATATACAGGTACAATGAGCAGTTCTTC
CDR3 protein: CASSIYRYNEQFF

D gene: TRBD2
V gene: TRBV5-1
J gene: TRBJ2-2
CDR3 DNA: TGCGCCAGCAGCCTAGCCGGGACTAGCAACACCGGGGAGCTGTTTTTT
CDR3 protein: CASSLAGTSNTGELFF